The next 31 T cell receptor beta chains were all read from a single sample in a study of cytomegalovirus exposure and HLA in healthy donors. Repertoires were generated with immunoSEQ multiplex PCR, while TCRdb's copy carries only in-frame clones and drops some. The repertoire holds about 250,000 clones, with approximately 84% as singletons. Specimen: PBMCs. All receptors come from a man aged 18-30 years in good health and CMV-seropositive.

The chain employs TRBV18 and TRBJ1-2; possibly TRBD1 for D (5 bases). Trimming took off 3 bases at V and 4 bases at J, with 15 bases between the two ends. Germline V gene lookup returns CDR1 KGHSH and CDR2 LQKENI. This CDR3 has 15 residues. The CDR3 sequence is CASSPPAGPSYGYTF. The CDR3 coding sequence is TGTGCCAGCTCACCTCCGGCAGGGCCCTCCTATGGCTACACCTTC.

The table lists this clone with a count of one. The chain links TRBV7-7 to TRBJ2-7; 7 bases line up with TRBD2. CDR1 SSHAT and CDR2 FNYEAQ come from the germline V gene (reference sequence). V was pared by 5 bases and J by 1 base, with 11 bases of the junction left unmatched. The CDR3 has 16 amino acids. The CDR3 is CASSATLSSGSYEQYF. The CDR3 DNA sequence: TGTGCCAGCAGCGCCACCCTGTCTAGCGGTTCCTACGAGCAGTACTTC. The variable domain in full, with the rest retrieved from reference TRBV7-7 and TRBJ2-7, is GAGVSQSPRYKVTKRGQDVTLRCDPISSHATLYWYQQALGQGPEFLTYFNYEAQPDKSGLPSDRFSAERPEGSISTLTIQRTEQRDSAMYRCASSATLSSGSYEQYFGPGTRLTVT.

The rearrangement joins TRBV2 to TRBJ2-1, with D unresolved. CDR1 is SNHLY, CDR2 FYNNEI, per germline. CDR3 length equals 11 residues. With 5 bases removed from V and 8 bases from J, the gap between germline ends came to 7 bases. The CDR3 here is CASSTLDEQFF. The CDR3 DNA follows: TGTGCCAGCAGTACCCTGGATGAGCAGTTCTTC.

This clone showed up just a few times. V is TRBV29-1 and J is TRBJ1-2; D gene ambiguous. Germline CDR1 is SQVTM and CDR2 is ANQGSEA. The CDR3 extends over 13 amino acids. V lost 3 bases to trimming and J lost 8 bases, with 16 bases between them. CDR3 nucleotide sequence: TGCAGCGTTGACCGGGGAAATCTGGGCGGCTACACCTTC. This gives the protein CSVDRGNLGGYTF.

J is TRBJ2-3 and V is TRBV5-1; 7 bases align to TRBD2. The germline V gene has CDR1 SGHRS and CDR2 YFSETQ. CDR3 length: 14 amino acids. The V segment lost 4 bases and the J segment 1 base; nucleotides outside the gene matches: 3. CDR3 amino acids: CASSETSGTDTQYF. In nucleotides, the CDR3 is TGCGCCAGCAGCGAAACTAGCGGCACAGATACGCAGTATTTT.

V usage is TRBV5-6 and J usage is TRBJ1-3; D not certain. The length of the CDR3 is 14 residues. V shed 6 bases and J shed 0 bases, with 10 bases lying between them. Germline lookup yields CDR1 SGHDT and CDR2 YYEEEE. CDR3 DNA: TGTGCCAGCACCGGGAGGAGCTCTGGAAACACCATATATTTT. This gives the protein CASTGRSSGNTIYF.

The gene calls are TRBV10-3 and TRBJ2-7, with 7 bases matching TRBD1. The ends lost 8 bases at V and 3 bases at J; junction bases unmatched: 4. CDR3 length: 12 amino acids. The germline CDR1 and CDR2 sequences are ENHRY and SYGVKD. CDR3 amino acids: CAIGGQNYEQYF. As DNA, the CDR3 is TGTGCCATCGGGGGACAGAACTACGAGCAGTACTTC.

This clone occurred a few times. The chain has TRBV18 and TRBJ2-1, with D perhaps being TRBD1 or TRBD2 (5 bases each). The CDR3 extends over 16 amino acids. Trimming removed 4 bases from V and 4 bases from J, with 17 bases in between. Looked up from germline, CDR1 is KGHSH and CDR2 is LQKENI. CDR3 amino acids: CASSLNGAGSYNEQFF. DNA for the CDR3: TGTGCCAGCTCACTTAACGGGGCAGGGTCGTACAATGAGCAGTTCTTC.

CDR3 residues: CASSIARDLYGGEQYF. The CDR3 DNA is TGTGCCAGCAGTATCGCCCGGGACCTCTACGGGGGGGAGCAGTACTTC. This chain joins TRBV28 and TRBJ2-7, with 7 bases fitting TRBD2. With V trimmed by 5 bases and J by 7 bases, 17 bases remained unmatched. CDR1 MDHEN and CDR2 SYDVKM come from the germline V gene. The CDR3 is made up of 16 amino acids.

This chain joins TRBV6-5 and TRBJ2-3; 7 bases fit TRBD1. The CDR3 extends over 15 amino acids. Germline CDR1 is MNHEY and CDR2 is SVGAGI. V shed 6 bases, J shed 2 bases, and the junction held 8 bases outside the gene matches. CDR3 amino acids: CASSHRGEDTDTQYF. In DNA, the CDR3 is TGTGCCAGCAGCCACAGGGGCGAGGACACAGATACGCAGTATTTT.

A single count supports this clone. V is TRBV5-1 and J is TRBJ1-5; 11 bases fit TRBD1. In germline, CDR1 is SGHRS, CDR2 YFSETQ. The CDR3 covers 14 residues. V dropped 7 bases and J dropped 7; count of bases not matched to a gene: 7. This CDR3 reads CASARTGGAQPQHF. For the CDR3, the DNA is TGCGCCAGCGCGCGGACAGGGGGCGCCCAGCCCCAGCATTTT.

The chain links TRBV10-3 to TRBJ2-3; 7 positions agree with TRBD1. The CDR3 has 14 amino acids. Germline V gives CDR1 ENHRY, CDR2 SYGVKD. With 8 bases clipped from V and 1 base from J, the junction kept 6 bases outside the gene matches. CDR3 coding DNA: TGTGCCATCGTCGACAGGGACCGCACAGATACGCAGTATTTT. It encodes CAIVDRDRTDTQYF.

The chain is built from TRBV15 and TRBJ2-7; TRBD2 might be the D (6 bases). The CDR3 has 14 residues. Germline V CDR1 and CDR2: LNHNV, YYDKDF (reference sequence). V lost 0 bases and J 3 bases, leaving 9 bases between the germline ends. The CDR3 spells CATSRDGRDYEQYF. The CDR3 nucleotides are TGTGCCACCAGCAGAGATGGGCGGGACTACGAGCAGTACTTC.

This chain links TRBV2 with TRBJ2-2; 13 bases map to TRBD2. Trimming removed 3 bases from V and 3 bases from J; junction bases left unmatched: 4. The CDR3 loop spans 17 amino acids. Germline V lookup: CDR1 SNHLY, CDR2 FYNNEI. The CDR3 DNA is TGTGCCAGCAGTGATTTTGGACTAGCGGGAGACACCGGGGAGCTGTTTTTT. Translating it yields CASSDFGLAGDTGELFF.

CDR3 DNA sequence: TGTGCCAGTAGACGATCTCCAGGGATTCACGAGCAGTACTTC. Amino acid sequence: CASRRSPGIHEQYF. V usage is TRBV19 and J usage is TRBJ2-7; D possibly corresponds to TRBD1 (5 bases). Trimming took off 6 bases at V and 5 bases at J, with 17 bases between the two ends. The CDR3 covers 14 residues. Germline V gene sequence: CDR1 LNHDA, CDR2 SQIVND (reference sequence).

This chain links TRBV5-4 with TRBJ1-2; 11 positions match TRBD1. V was clipped by 3 bases and J by 3 bases; unmatched bases: 1. Germline lookup yields CDR1 SGHNT and CDR2 YYREEE (reference sequence). The CDR3 covers 14 residues. CDR3 in DNA: TGTGCCAGCAGCTGGGACAGGGGGTACTATGGCTACACCTTC. Amino acid sequence: CASSWDRGYYGYTF.

The chain uses TRBV5-1 and TRBJ2-5; weak D call: TRBD2 (6 bases). The CDR3 spans 16 residues. V gave up 4 bases and J gave up 6 bases, with 22 bases separating them. Germline V gives CDR1 SGHRS, CDR2 YFSETQ. The CDR3 bases are TGCGCCAGCAGCCCGGAGGGCCCTGGGGCAGGACAGACCCAGTACTTC. It is translated as CASSPEGPGAGQTQYF.

This rearrangement joins TRBV27 to TRBJ2-3, with 7 positions matching TRBD2. This CDR3 is 17 amino acids long. V lost 6 bases to trimming and J lost 3 bases; unmatched junction nucleotides: 15. From germline, CDR1 is MNHEY and CDR2 SMNVEV (reference sequence). The CDR3 reads CASSRSRLAWGTDTQYF. DNA of the CDR3: TGTGCCAGCAGCCGATCCCGACTAGCATGGGGGACAGATACGCAGTATTTT.

The CDR3 is CASSRDREGLPEAFF. CDR3 sequence (DNA): TGTGCCAGTAGTAGGGACAGGGAGGGCCTCCCTGAAGCTTTCTTT. This chain links TRBV19 with TRBJ1-1; 9 bases align to TRBD1. The CDR3 runs to 15 residues. The germline V gene encodes CDR1 LNHDA and CDR2 SQIVND (reference sequence). V shed 4 bases, J shed 6 bases, and the junction held 9 bases outside the gene matches.

V and J are TRBV6-5 and TRBJ1-1; D not resolved. There are 16 residues in the CDR3. Germline V gene lookup returns CDR1 MNHEY and CDR2 SVGAGI. V was trimmed by 6 bases and J by 0 bases, leaving 17 bases between them. In DNA form, the CDR3 reads TGTGCCAGCAGCTACGAGGCTGGGAGCATGAACACTGAAGCTTTCTTT. Translation gives CASSYEAGSMNTEAFF.

The J gene is TRBJ2-1, the V gene TRBV5-6; D remains unclear. Per germline, CDR1 SGHDT and CDR2 YYEEEE. The CDR3 runs 13 residues. V lost 0 bases to trimming and J lost 10 bases, with 11 bases between them. CDR3: CASSLGRDSEQFF. The CDR3 coding sequence is TGTGCCAGCAGCTTGGGTAGGGATTCGGAGCAGTTCTTC.

J is TRBJ1-2 and V is TRBV5-1, with D tentatively TRBD1 (5 bases). CDR3 length: 15 amino acids. Between the trimmed V and J ends, which lost 2 bases and 8 bases, there was a span of 19 bases. Germline CDR1 reads SGHRS; CDR2 reads YFSETQ. For the CDR3, the DNA is TGCGCCAGCAGCTTTGCCCCCTCCGAACGGGGCGGCTACACCTTC. Translation: CASSFAPSERGGYTF.

This clone was recorded once. At the DNA level, this CDR3 is encoded by other sequences in the same sample as well. The gene calls are TRBV28 and TRBJ2-3; D might be TRBD2 (6 bases). The V end lost 6 bases, the J end lost 1 base, and 8 bases lay between the germline ends. This CDR3 comprises 13 residues. Germline loops: CDR1 MDHEN, CDR2 SYDVKM. The CDR3 region is CASSSGGTDTQYF. The CDR3 nucleotides are TGTGCCAGCAGCTCGGGGGGCACAGATACGCAGTATTTT. Full variable domain (outside the CDR3, taken from reference TRBV28 and TRBJ2-3): DVKVTQSSRYLVKRTGEKVFLECVQDMDHENMFWYRQDPGLGLRLIYFSYDVKMKEKGDIPEGYSVSREKKERFSLILESASTNQTSMYLCASSSGGTDTQYFGPGTRLTVL.

Notes on this clone: This specimen includes other DNA sequences encoding the same CDR3. CDR3 protein: CASSLDTVNTEAFF. The CDR3 region has the DNA TGCGCCAGCAGCTTGGATACAGTTAACACTGAAGCTTTCTTT. The rearrangement links TRBV5-1 to TRBJ1-1; D gene unclear. Germline CDR1 reads SGHRS; CDR2 reads YFSETQ. The CDR3 length is 14 residues. V lost 0 bases, J lost 2 bases, and 8 bases lay in between.

The chain employs TRBV5-1 and TRBJ1-2; D gene ambiguous. CDR1 SGHRS and CDR2 YFSETQ come from the germline V gene. Trimming removed 1 base at V and 10 bases at J, with 17 bases between. This CDR3 region has 14 residues. The CDR3 bases are TGCGCCAGCAGCTTGCGAAGCGGGCCCCACCTCTACACCTTC. Protein: CASSLRSGPHLYTF. The full variable domain, completed using reference TRBV5-1 and TRBJ1-2, is KAGVTQTPRYLIKTRGQQVTLSCSPISGHRSVSWYQQTPGQGLQFLFEYFSETQRNKGNFPGRFSGRQFSNSRSEMNVSTLELGDSALYLCASSLRSGPHLYTFGSGTRLTVV.

V gene TRBV19 combines with J gene TRBJ1-5; no definite D call. Germline V gene lookup returns CDR1 LNHDA and CDR2 SQIVND (reference sequence). Trimming shortened V by 0 bases and J by 7 bases, and 10 bases separated the two germline ends. CDR3 length: 14 amino acids. Written as DNA, the CDR3 is TGTGCCAGTAGTATAGATGGAAGTCAGCAGCCCCAGCATTTT. It codes for CASSIDGSQQPQHF.

The gene calls are TRBV9 and TRBJ2-1, with 10 bases that match TRBD2. After removal of 0 bases from V and 8 bases from J, the junction contained 5 bases not matched to a gene. Germline V CDR1 and CDR2: SGDLS, YYNGEE. The CDR3 has 15 amino acids. This CDR3 reads CASSVGSSGRYEQFF. The CDR3 DNA follows: TGTGCCAGCAGCGTAGGGTCTAGCGGGAGATATGAGCAGTTCTTC.

The chain uses TRBV12-5 and TRBJ2-2; D is ambiguous. In germline, CDR1 is LGHNT, CDR2 FRNRAP. This CDR3 is built from 17 residues. The germline V and J ends were trimmed by 0 bases and 3 bases, with 14 bases remaining between them. CDR3 sequence: CASGLVNGRLDTGELFF. The CDR3 coding sequence is TGTGCTAGTGGTTTGGTAAATGGAAGGCTCGACACCGGGGAGCTGTTTTTT.

The V and J genes are TRBV2 and TRBJ2-7; 7 nucleotides line up with TRBD1. The length of the CDR3 is 15 residues. Looked up from germline, CDR1 is SNHLY and CDR2 is FYNNEI. V lost 1 base, J lost 3 bases, and 6 bases stayed unmatched. The CDR3 loop reads CASSEEGQLFYEQYF. DNA of the CDR3: TGTGCCAGCAGTGAAGAGGGACAGCTTTTCTACGAGCAGTACTTC.

This sequence joins TRBV19 and TRBJ2-3, with D perhaps TRBD1 (8 bases). V lost 9 bases, J lost 4 bases, and 23 bases lay in between. CDR1 is LNHDA and CDR2 is SQIVND in the germline V gene (reference sequence). The CDR3 is 16 amino acids. In nucleotides, the CDR3 is TGTGCCAGCCAAGGACAGGGAGGGTGGTATGCAGATACGCAGTATTTT. This gives the protein CASQGQGGWYADTQYF.

This clone appeared a single time. V gene TRBV27 combines with J gene TRBJ2-2; 10 positions agree with TRBD2. CDR1 is MNHEY and CDR2 is SMNVEV in the germline V gene (reference sequence). The CDR3 is made up of 16 amino acids. V was clipped by 5 bases and J by 4 bases; unmatched bases: 7. CDR3 DNA: TGTGCCAGCAGTCCCCTAGCGGGAGTAGGCACCGGGGAGCTGTTTTTT. Protein sequence: CASSPLAGVGTGELFF.